This T cell receptor beta chain was documented in a study of blood T cell repertoires in COVID-19. The CDR3 has 12 residues. Germline V CDR1 and CDR2: LNHDA, SQIVND (reference sequence). Trimming pared 5 bases from V and 4 bases from J, leaving 8 bases between. Profiling relied on immunoSEQ multiplex PCR, and the TCRdb table lists in-frame clones only, not all of them. This table holds under 300,000 clones, around 92% found once. Sequencing was done on a sample of PBMCs or T cells enriched from blood (not recorded which). This receptor was obtained from a woman aged 55-69 years who had recovered from COVID-19. This chain links TRBV19 with TRBJ1-1, with D unclear. The CDR3 DNA follows: TGTGCCAGTAGTCACGGGGTCACTGAAGCTTTCTTT. Translated: CASSHGVTEAFF.